Below, one TCR beta chain is given with its context. As yet, its antigen is unknown. Only in-frame clones appear in the TCRdb table, and some are missing; sequencing was by immunoSEQ multiplex PCR. In the table there are about 39,000 clones, over 85% of which are singletons. This sample is drawn from a study of graft-versus-host responses after intestinal transplantation. Whole-study context: Isolated intestinal, liver-intestinal, or multivisceral transplants had been given to the recipients. Induction using anti-thymocyte globulin, followed by tacrolimus and steroids for two to three years, was given to all recipients. General observations from the study: Some GvH clones appeared in ileal mucosa or blood before recipient bone marrow. Association was observed between peak circulating GvH clone levels and early post-transplant HvG declines.

Trimming took off 4 bases at V and 3 bases at J, with 15 bases between the two ends. Germline loops: CDR1 MNHNY, CDR2 SVGAGI (reference sequence). The CDR3 loop spans 15 amino acids. Sequences were derived from PBMCs, sampled just under 270 days after transplant. The sequence was collected from a human patient who received an intestinal transplant, so some T cells may come from the graft donor. The chain links TRBV6-6 to TRBJ1-1, with D possibly being TRBD1 (5 bases). The chain's CDR3 is CASSLGGWGDTEAFF. The CDR3 bases are TGTGCCAGCAGTTTAGGAGGGTGGGGGGACACTGAAGCTTTCTTT.